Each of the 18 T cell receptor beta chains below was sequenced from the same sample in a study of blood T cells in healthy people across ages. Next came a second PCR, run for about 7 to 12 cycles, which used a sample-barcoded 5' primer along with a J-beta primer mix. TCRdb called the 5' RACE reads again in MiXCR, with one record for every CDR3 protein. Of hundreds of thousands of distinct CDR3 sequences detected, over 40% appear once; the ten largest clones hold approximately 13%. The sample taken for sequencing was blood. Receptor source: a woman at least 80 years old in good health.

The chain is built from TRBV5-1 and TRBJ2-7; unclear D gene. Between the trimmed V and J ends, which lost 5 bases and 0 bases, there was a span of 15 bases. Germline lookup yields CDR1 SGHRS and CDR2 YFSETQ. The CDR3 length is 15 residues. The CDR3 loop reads CASRRTERSSYEQYF. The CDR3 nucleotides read TGCGCCAGCAGAAGAACGGAAAGAAGCTCCTACGAGCAGTACTTC. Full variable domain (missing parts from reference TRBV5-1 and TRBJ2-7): KAGVTQTPRYLIKTRGQQVTLSCSPISGHRSVSWYQQTPGQGLQFLFEYFSETQRNKGNFPGRFSGRQFSNSRSEMNVSTLELGDSALYLCASRRTERSSYEQYFGPGTRLTVT.

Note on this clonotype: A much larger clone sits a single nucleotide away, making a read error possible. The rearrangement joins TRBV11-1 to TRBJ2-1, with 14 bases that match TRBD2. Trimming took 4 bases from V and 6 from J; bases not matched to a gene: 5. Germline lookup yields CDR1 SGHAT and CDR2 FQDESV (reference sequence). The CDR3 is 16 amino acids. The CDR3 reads CASSSSGTSGSNEQFF. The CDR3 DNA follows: TGTGCCAGCAGCTCCTCCGGGACTAGCGGGAGCAATGAGCAGTTCTTC.

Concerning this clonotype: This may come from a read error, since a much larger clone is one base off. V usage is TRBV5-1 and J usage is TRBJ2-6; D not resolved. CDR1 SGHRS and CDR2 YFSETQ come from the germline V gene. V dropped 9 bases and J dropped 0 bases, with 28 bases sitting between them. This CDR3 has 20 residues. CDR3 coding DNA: TGCGCCACCCGCTCAGGCGCGCGGAGTGGTTATAGCTCTGGGGCCAACGTCCTGACTTTC. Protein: CATRSGARSGYSSGANVLTF.

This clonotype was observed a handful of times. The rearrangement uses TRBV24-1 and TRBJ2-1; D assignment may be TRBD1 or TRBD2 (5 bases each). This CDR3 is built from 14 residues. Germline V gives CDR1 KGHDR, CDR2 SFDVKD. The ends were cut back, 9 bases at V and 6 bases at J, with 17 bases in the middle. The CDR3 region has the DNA TGTGCCACCGGGGGTCAGCATGATGTCAATGAGCAGTTCTTC. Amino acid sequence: CATGGQHDVNEQFF.

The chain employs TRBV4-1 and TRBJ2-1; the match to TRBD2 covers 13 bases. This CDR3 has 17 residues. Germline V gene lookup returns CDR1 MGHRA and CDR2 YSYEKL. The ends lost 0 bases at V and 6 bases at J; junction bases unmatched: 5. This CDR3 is CASSQEGGLAGVNEQFF. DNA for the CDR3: TGCGCCAGCAGCCAAGAAGGTGGACTAGCGGGAGTCAATGAGCAGTTCTTC.

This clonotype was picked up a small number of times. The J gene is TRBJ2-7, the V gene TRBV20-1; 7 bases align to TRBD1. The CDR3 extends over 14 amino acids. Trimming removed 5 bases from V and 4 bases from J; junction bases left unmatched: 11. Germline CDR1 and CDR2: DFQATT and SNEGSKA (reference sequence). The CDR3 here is CSAWTGTDRYEQYF. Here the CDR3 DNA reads TGCAGTGCTTGGACAGGTACCGATAGGTACGAGCAGTACTTC.

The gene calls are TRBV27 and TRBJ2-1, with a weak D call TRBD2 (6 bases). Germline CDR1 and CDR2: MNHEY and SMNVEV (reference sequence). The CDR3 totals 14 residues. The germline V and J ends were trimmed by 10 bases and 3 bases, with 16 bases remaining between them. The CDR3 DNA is TGTGCCACCGCCGGGGGAAACGGCTACAATGAGCAGTTCTTC. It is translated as CATAGGNGYNEQFF.

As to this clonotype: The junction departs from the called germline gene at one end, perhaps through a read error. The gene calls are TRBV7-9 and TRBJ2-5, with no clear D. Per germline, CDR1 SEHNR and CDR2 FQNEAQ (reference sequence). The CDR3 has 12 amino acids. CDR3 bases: TGTTCCAGCAGCACGGGCCCCGAGACCCAGTACTTC. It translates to CSSSTGPETQYF.

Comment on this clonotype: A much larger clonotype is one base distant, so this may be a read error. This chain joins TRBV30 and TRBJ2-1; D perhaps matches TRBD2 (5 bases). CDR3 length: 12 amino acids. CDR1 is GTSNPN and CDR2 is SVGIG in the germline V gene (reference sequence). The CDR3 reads CAGSVQYNEQFF. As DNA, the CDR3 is TGTGCCGGGAGTGTTCAGTACAATGAGCAGTTCTTC.

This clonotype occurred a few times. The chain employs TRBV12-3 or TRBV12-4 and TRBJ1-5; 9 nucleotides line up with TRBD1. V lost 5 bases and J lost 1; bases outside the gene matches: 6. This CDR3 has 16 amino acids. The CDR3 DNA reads TGTGCCAGCAGTCCCGGGACAGGGATGAGCAATCAGCCCCAGCATTTT. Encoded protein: CASSPGTGMSNQPQHF.

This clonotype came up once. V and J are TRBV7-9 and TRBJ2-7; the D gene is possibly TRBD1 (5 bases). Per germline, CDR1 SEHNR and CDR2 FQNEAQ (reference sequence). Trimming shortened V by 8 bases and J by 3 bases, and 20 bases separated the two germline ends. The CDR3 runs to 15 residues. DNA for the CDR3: TGTGCCAGCTCCCGTGGGGCCGAGGCCTACTACGAGCAGTACTTC. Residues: CASSRGAEAYYEQYF.

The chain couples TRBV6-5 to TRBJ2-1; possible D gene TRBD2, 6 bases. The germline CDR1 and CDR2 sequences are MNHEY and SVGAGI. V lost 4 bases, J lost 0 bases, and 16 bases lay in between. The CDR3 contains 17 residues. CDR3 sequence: CASSSDRDLISYNEQFF. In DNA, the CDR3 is TGTGCCAGCAGTTCGGATCGGGACTTAATCTCCTACAATGAGCAGTTCTTC.

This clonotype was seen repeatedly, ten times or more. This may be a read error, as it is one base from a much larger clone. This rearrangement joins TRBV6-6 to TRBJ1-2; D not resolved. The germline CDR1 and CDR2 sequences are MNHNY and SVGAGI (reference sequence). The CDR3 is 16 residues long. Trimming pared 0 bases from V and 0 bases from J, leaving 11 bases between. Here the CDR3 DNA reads TGTGCCAGCAGTTACTCGGCGGCGGTAGCTAACTATGGCTACACCTTC. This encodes CASSYSAAVANYGYTF.

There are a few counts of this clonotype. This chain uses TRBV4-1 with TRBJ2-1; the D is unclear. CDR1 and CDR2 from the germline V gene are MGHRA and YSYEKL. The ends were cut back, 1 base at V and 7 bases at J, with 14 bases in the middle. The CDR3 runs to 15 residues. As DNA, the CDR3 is TGCGCCAGCAGCCAAGGAGAGGCAGCTCTTAATGAGCAGTTCTTC. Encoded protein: CASSQGEAALNEQFF.

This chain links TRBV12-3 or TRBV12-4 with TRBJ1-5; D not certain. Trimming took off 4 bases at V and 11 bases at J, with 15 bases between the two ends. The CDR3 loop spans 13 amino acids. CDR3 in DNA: TGTGCCAGCAGTTCTCGGACCGGCGTCTCCCAGCATTTT. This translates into CASSSRTGVSQHF.

This CDR3 reads CASSSEYEQYF. The CDR3 region has the DNA TGTGCCAGCAGCTCAGAGTACGAGCAGTACTTC. The J gene is TRBJ2-7, the V gene TRBV28; no definite D call. CDR1 is MDHEN and CDR2 is SYDVKM in the germline V gene. CDR3 length equals 11 residues. The ends were cut back, 6 bases at V and 4 bases at J, with 7 bases in the middle.

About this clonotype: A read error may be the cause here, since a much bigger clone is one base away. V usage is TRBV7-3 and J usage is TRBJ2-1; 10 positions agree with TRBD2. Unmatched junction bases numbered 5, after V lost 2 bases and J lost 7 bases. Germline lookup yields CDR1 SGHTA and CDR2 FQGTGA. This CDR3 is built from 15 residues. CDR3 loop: CASSLVTSGINEQFF. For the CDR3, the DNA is TGTGCCAGCAGCTTAGTTACTAGCGGGATAAATGAGCAGTTCTTC.

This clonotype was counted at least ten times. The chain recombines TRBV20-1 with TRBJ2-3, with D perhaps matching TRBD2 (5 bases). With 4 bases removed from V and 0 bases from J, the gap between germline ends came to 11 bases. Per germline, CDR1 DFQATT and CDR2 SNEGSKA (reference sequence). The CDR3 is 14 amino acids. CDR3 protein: CSAKLGTSTDTQYF. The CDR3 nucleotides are TGCAGTGCTAAACTAGGAACTAGCACAGATACGCAGTATTTT.